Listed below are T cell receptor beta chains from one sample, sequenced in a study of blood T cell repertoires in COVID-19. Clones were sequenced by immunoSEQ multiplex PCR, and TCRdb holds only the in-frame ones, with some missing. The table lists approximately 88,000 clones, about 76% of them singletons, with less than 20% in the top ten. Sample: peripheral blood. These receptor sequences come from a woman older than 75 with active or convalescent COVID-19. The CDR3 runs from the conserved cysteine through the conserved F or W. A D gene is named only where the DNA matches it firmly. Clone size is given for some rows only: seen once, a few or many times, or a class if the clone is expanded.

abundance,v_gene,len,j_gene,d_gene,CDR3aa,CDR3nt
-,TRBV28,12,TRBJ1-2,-,CASSSTVFGYTF,TGTGCCAGCAGTTCGACAGTTTTTGGCTACACCTTC
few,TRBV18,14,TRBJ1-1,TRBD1,CASSPTGRNTEAFF,TGTGCCAGCTCACCGACAGGGCGGAACACTGAAGCTTTCTTT
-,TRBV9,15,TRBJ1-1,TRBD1,CASSAGQGPVAEAFF,TGTGCCAGCAGCGCAGGACAGGGCCCCGTGGCTGAAGCTTTCTTT
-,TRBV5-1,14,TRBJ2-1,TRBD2,CASSRDGGRDEQFF,TGCGCCAGCAGCCGGGACGGGGGGAGGGATGAGCAGTTCTTC
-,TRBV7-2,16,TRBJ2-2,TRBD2,CASSLGLLAGTGELFF,TGTGCCAGCAGCTTAGGTCTGCTAGCGGGTACCGGGGAGCTGTTTTTT
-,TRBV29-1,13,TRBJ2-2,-,CSVQRSGAGELFF,TGCAGCGTTCAAAGGTCGGGGGCCGGGGAGCTGTTTTTT
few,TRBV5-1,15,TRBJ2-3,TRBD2,CASSSTSAVTDTQYF,TGCGCCAGCAGCTCGACTAGCGCGGTCACAGATACGCAGTATTTT
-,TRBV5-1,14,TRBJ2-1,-,CASSPQSSYNEQFF,TGCGCCAGCAGCCCACAGAGCTCCTACAATGAGCAGTTCTTC
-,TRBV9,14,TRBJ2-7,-,CASSPWSSGPEQYF,TGTGCCAGCAGCCCCTGGTCTTCAGGGCCCGAGCAGTACTTC
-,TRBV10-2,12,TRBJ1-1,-,CASRQGDTEAFF,TGCGCCAGCAGACAGGGTGACACTGAAGCTTTCTTT
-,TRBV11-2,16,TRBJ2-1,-,CASSLDEDSDYNEQFF,TGTGCCAGCAGCTTAGATGAGGACAGTGACTACAATGAGCAGTTCTTC
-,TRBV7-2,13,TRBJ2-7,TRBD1,CASSRTGEGEQYF,TGTGCCAGCAGCCGGACAGGGGAAGGGGAGCAGTACTTC
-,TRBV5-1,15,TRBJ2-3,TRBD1,CASSTYRGVYIEQYF,TGCGCCAGCAGCACCTACAGGGGCGTTTACATCGAGCAGTATTTT
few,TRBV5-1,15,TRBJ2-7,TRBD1,CASSQGAALTYEQYF,TGCGCCAGCAGCCAGGGGGCGGCGTTGACCTACGAGCAGTACTTC
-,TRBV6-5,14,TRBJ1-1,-,CASSYSSENTEAFF,TGTGCCAGCAGTTACTCGAGTGAGAACACTGAAGCTTTCTTT
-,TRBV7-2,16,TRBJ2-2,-,CASSLEGGRNTGELFF,TGTGCCAGCAGCTTAGAGGGCGGGCGGAACACCGGGGAGCTGTTTTTT
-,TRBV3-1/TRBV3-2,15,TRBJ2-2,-,CASSQESRNTGELFF,TGTGCCAGCAGCCAAGAGAGTCGGAACACCGGGGAGCTGTTTTTT
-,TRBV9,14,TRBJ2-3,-,CASLEEEGTDTQYF,TGTGCCAGCTTGGAGGAGGAGGGCACAGATACGCAGTATTTT
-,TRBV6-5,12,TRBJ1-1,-,CASTGVNTEAFF,TGTGCCAGCACAGGGGTGAACACTGAAGCTTTCTTT
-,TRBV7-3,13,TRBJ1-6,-,CASSLELDSPLHF,TGTGCCAGCAGCTTAGAGTTGGATTCACCCCTCCACTTT
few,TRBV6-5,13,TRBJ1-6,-,CASKTRFGSPLHF,TGTGCCAGCAAAACGAGGTTCGGCTCACCCCTCCACTTT
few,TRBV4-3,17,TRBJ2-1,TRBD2,CASSQEGVAGGPHEQFF,TGCGCCAGCAGCCAAGAAGGAGTAGCGGGGGGGCCCCATGAGCAGTTCTTC
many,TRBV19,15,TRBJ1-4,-,CASSMGSSPNEKLFF,TGTGCCAGTAGTATGGGGAGTTCGCCTAATGAAAAACTGTTTTTT
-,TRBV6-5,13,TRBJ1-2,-,CASSYSTGGGYTF,TGTGCCAGCAGTTACTCGACGGGGGGTGGCTACACCTTC
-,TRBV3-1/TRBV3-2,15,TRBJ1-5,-,CASSPGGRGNQPQHF,TGTGCCAGCAGCCCGGGGGGCAGAGGCAATCAGCCCCAGCATTTT
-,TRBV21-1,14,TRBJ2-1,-,CASSKMSGDNEQFF,TGTGCCAGCAGCAAAATGAGCGGGGACAATGAGCAGTTCTTC
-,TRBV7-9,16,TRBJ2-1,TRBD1,CASSQPTGNSYNEQFF,TGTGCCAGCAGCCAACCGACAGGGAACTCCTACAATGAGCAGTTCTTC
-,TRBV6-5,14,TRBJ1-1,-,CASTKTGLHTEAFF,TGTGCCAGCACCAAGACAGGACTTCACACTGAAGCTTTCTTT
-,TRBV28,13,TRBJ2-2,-,CASTGRDTGELFF,TGTGCCAGCACTGGGAGAGACACCGGGGAGCTGTTTTTT
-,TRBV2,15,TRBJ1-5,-,CASREDRNSNQPQHF,TGTGCCAGCAGGGAAGACAGAAATAGCAATCAGCCCCAGCATTTT
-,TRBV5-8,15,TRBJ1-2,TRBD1,CASSLGDRGDYGYTF,TGTGCCAGCAGCTTGGGGGACAGGGGGGACTATGGCTACACCTTC
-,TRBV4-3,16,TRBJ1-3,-,CASSQFRGGTGNTIYF,TGCGCCAGCAGCCAATTCCGGGGGGGGACTGGAAACACCATATATTTT
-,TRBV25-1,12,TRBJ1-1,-,CASSPGVTEAFF,TGTGCCAGCAGTCCCGGTGTGACTGAAGCTTTCTTT
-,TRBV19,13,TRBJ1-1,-,CASSMSVNTEAFF,TGTGCCAGTAGTATGTCTGTTAACACTGAAGCTTTCTTT
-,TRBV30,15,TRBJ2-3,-,CAWSLGTTSTDTQYF,TGTGCCTGGAGTTTGGGGACAACTAGCACAGATACGCAGTATTTT
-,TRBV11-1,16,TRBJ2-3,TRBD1,CASSFMGQEPTDTQYF,TGTGCCAGCAGCTTTATGGGACAGGAACCCACAGATACGCAGTATTTT
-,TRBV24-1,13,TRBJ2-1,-,CATSDGARDEQFF,TGTGCCACCAGTGACGGAGCGAGGGATGAGCAGTTCTTC
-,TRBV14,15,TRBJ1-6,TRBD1,CASSPRQGADSPLHF,TGTGCCAGCAGCCCGAGACAGGGGGCCGATTCACCCCTCCACTTT
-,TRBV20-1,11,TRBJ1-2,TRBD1,CSVDRVGGYTF,TGCAGTGTTGACAGGGTGGGTGGCTACACCTTC
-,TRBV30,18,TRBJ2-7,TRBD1,CAWSGDRGQGYLRYEQYF,TGTGCCTGGAGTGGGGACCGGGGACAGGGCTACCTAAGGTACGAGCAGTACTTC
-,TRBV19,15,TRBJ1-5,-,CASSLDGGSNQPQHF,TGTGCCAGTAGTCTGGACGGAGGAAGCAATCAGCCCCAGCATTTT
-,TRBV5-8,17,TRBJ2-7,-,CASSSSLALSSSYEQYF,TGTGCCAGCAGCTCCTCTCTAGCCCTATCGAGCTCCTACGAGCAGTACTTC
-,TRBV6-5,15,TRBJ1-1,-,CASSFWGGTHTEAFF,TGTGCCAGCAGTTTCTGGGGAGGGACGCACACTGAAGCTTTCTTT